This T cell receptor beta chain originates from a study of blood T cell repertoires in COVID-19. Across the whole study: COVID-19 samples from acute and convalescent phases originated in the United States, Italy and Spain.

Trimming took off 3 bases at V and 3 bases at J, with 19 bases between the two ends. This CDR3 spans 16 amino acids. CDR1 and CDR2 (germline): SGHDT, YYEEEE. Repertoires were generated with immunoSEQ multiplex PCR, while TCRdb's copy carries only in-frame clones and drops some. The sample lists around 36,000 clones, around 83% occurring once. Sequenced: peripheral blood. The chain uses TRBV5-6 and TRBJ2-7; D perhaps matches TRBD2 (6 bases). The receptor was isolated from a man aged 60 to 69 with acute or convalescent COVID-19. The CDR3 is CASSSPAGSAVYEQYF. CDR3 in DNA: TGTGCCAGCAGCTCCCCCGCGGGGAGCGCGGTCTACGAGCAGTACTTC.